Following are 9 T cell receptor beta chains from one sample sequenced in a study of graft-versus-host responses after intestinal transplantation. No antigen has been identified for these receptors. The protocol was immunoSEQ multiplex PCR, while the TCRdb copy is restricted to in-frame clones and leaves out a portion. The sample yields around 130,000 clones, about 92% seen once. The source material was unstimulated CD4+ T cells sorted from spleen or lymph node cells, sampled before intestinal transplant. All receptors derive from a human donor who received an intestinal transplant.

This chain connects TRBV13 to TRBJ2-3, with no clear D. The CDR3 is 15 residues long. The germline V gene has CDR1 PRHDT and CDR2 FYEKMQ (reference sequence). V dropped 1 base and J dropped 0 bases, with 8 bases sitting between them. In DNA, the CDR3 is TGTGCCAGCAGCTTAGAACCGGCCAGCACAGATACGCAGTATTTT. It codes for CASSLEPASTDTQYF. Drawing the rest from reference TRBV13 and TRBJ2-3, the complete variable domain is AAGVIQSPRHLIKEKRETATLKCYPIPRHDTVYWYQQGPGQDPQFLISFYEKMQSDKGSIPDRFSAQQFSDYHSELNMSSLELGDSALYFCASSLEPASTDTQYFGPGTRLTVL.

The chain is built from TRBV19 and TRBJ1-3; D call uncertain. Germline V gene sequence: CDR1 LNHDA, CDR2 SQIVND (reference sequence). The CDR3 is made up of 12 amino acids. V shed 3 bases and J shed 5 bases, with 5 bases lying between them. For the CDR3, the DNA is TGTGCCAGTAGTATGTCTAGAAACACCATATATTTT. This codes for CASSMSRNTIYF.

This clone turned up a few times. The chain employs TRBV2 and TRBJ1-3; D is unclear. The V gene's germline CDR1 is SNHLY and CDR2 FYNNEI. V was cut by 8 bases and J by 0 bases, with 11 bases left in between. CDR3 length: 14 amino acids. CDR3 bases: TGTGCCAGCTTCTCCCGAAGCTCTGGAAACACCATATATTTT. Encoded protein: CASFSRSSGNTIYF.

The chain combines TRBV5-4 with TRBJ2-1, with 9 bases fitting TRBD1. J lost 0 bases, V lost 5 bases, and 6 bases had no gene match. The V gene's germline CDR1 is SGHNT and CDR2 YYREEE (reference sequence). This CDR3 has 16 amino acids. The CDR3 here is CASRLDRGSSYNEQFF. The CDR3 coding sequence is TGTGCCAGCAGGCTTGACAGGGGGAGCTCCTACAATGAGCAGTTCTTC.

The chain has TRBV18 and TRBJ2-5; TRBD1 agrees at 8 bases. Germline CDR1 and CDR2: KGHSH and LQKENI. This CDR3 is 15 amino acids long. The J segment lost 4 bases and the V segment lost 0 bases, leaving 4 bases of the junction unmatched. The DNA of the CDR3 is TGTGCCAGCTCACCACCGAGGACAGGGCCAGAGACCCAGTACTTC. The encoded protein is CASSPPRTGPETQYF. Using reference TRBV18 and TRBJ2-5 for the parts outside the CDR3, the full variable domain is NAGVMQNPRHLVRRRGQEARLRCSPMKGHSHVYWYRQLPEEGLKFMVYLQKENIIDESGMPKERFSAEFPKEGPSILRIQQVVRGDSAAYFCASSPPRTGPETQYFGPGTRLLVL.

The chain carries TRBV5-1 and TRBJ2-1, with 11 bases that match TRBD2. The CDR3 totals 15 residues. CDR1 is SGHRS and CDR2 is YFSETQ in the germline V gene. Trimming at V came to 2 bases and at J to 4 bases, leaving 2 bases not matched to a gene. This CDR3 is CASSFSSGGYNEQFF. The CDR3 DNA is TGCGCCAGCAGCTTTTCTAGCGGGGGGTACAATGAGCAGTTCTTC.

The rearrangement uses TRBV4-1 and TRBJ1-4; a weak D match, TRBD1 (6 bases). V shed 3 bases and J shed 6 bases, with 14 bases lying between them. The CDR3 totals 15 residues. CDR1 and CDR2 from the germline V gene are MGHRA and YSYEKL. CDR3 in amino acids: CASSQSGVWDEKLFF. For the CDR3, the DNA is TGCGCCAGCAGCCAGTCAGGGGTTTGGGATGAAAAACTGTTTTTT.

V usage is TRBV12-1 and J usage is TRBJ1-6; TRBD1 is the table's D call and was not checked against the DNA. TRBV12-1 is annotated as a pseudogene. This CDR3 is 16 amino acids long. The CDR3 protein is CASSLTPDRGCSPLHF. DNA for the CDR3: TGTGCCAGCAGCCTTACGCCGGACAGGGGCTGCTCACCCCTCCACTTT.

The chain has TRBV19 and TRBJ1-1; 9 nucleotides line up with TRBD1. The CDR3 sequence is 15 residues long. V was clipped by 1 base and J by 9 bases; unmatched bases: 9. CDR1 LNHDA and CDR2 SQIVND come from the germline V gene (reference sequence). CDR3: CASSIGGGQGGKAFF. The CDR3, as DNA: TGTGCCAGTAGTATAGGGGGGGGACAGGGAGGGAAAGCTTTCTTT.